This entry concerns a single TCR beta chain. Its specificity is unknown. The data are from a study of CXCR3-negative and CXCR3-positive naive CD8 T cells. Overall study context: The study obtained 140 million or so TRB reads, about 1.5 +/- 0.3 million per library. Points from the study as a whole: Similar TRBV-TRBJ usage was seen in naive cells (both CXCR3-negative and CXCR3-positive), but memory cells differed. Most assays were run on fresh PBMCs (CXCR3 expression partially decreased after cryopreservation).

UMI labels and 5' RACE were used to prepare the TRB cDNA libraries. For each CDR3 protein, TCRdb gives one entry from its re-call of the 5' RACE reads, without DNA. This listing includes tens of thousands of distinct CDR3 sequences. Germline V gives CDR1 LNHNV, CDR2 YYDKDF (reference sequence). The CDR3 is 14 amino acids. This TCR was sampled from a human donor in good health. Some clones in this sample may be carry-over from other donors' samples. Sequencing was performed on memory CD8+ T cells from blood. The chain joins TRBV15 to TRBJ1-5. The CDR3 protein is CATSREGSNQPQHF.